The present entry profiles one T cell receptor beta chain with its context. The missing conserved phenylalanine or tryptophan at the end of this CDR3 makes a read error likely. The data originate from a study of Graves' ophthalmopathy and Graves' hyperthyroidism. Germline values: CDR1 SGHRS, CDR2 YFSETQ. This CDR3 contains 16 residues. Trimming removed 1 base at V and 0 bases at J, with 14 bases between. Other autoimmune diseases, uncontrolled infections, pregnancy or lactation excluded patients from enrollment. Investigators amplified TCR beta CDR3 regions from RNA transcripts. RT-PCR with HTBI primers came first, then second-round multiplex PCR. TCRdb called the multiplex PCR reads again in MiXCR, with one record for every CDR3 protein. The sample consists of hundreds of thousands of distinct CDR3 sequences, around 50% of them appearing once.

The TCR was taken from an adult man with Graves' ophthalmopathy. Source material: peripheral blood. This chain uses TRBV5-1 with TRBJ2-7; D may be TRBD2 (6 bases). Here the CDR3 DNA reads TGCGCCAGCAGCTTGCTAGCGAGGTGGGACTCCTACGAGCAGTACCTC. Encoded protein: CASSLLARWDSYEQYL.